What follows are 2 T cell receptor beta chains derived from one specimen sequenced in a study of cytomegalovirus exposure and HLA in healthy donors. This PCR relied on a set of 60 Vbeta primers and 13 Jbeta primers. Repertoires were generated with immunoSEQ multiplex PCR, while TCRdb's copy carries only in-frame clones and drops some. In the table there are under 150,000 clones, 65% to 90% of which are singletons. Sequencing input: PBMCs. The receptor source for this set is a man aged 50 or older in good health and CMV-seronegative.

The V call is TRBV11-2, the J call TRBJ2-6; no firm D call. The CDR3 spans 15 residues. CDR1 and CDR2 (germline): SGHAT, FQNNGV. Between the trimmed V and J ends, which lost 5 bases and 2 bases, there was a span of 10 bases. The CDR3 loop is CASSPSPAGANVLTF. The DNA of the CDR3 is TGTGCCAGCAGCCCCTCTCCAGCTGGGGCCAACGTCCTGACTTTC.

The genes are TRBV7-2 and TRBJ1-3; no clear D gene. Looked up from germline, CDR1 is SGHTA and CDR2 is FQGNSA. CDR3 length: 16 amino acids. V shed 2 bases and J shed 0 bases, with 11 bases lying between them. CDR3 in amino acids: CASSLYGGGSGNTIYF. The DNA of the CDR3 is TGTGCCAGCAGCTTATACGGCGGAGGCTCTGGAAACACCATATATTTT.